The 9 T cell receptor beta chains listed next were all sequenced from one sample in a study of high-grade serous ovarian cancer treatment subgroups. Clones were read by immunoSEQ multiplex PCR, and TCRdb kept only the in-frame ones, dropping some. This sample carries about 2,800 clones, almost 85% of them seen once, and the ten largest clones take around 9%. Tumor tissue was taken before any definitive surgery or chemotherapy was given. Specimen: tumor tissue. The receptors here all came from a human donor with high-grade serous ovarian cancer.

The table lists this clone with a count of one. V is TRBV9 and J is TRBJ1-4; 10 nucleotides line up with TRBD1. CDR3 length: 16 amino acids. The junction had 7 bases not matched to a gene; V was cut back by 0 bases and J by 8 bases. Looked up from germline, CDR1 is SGDLS and CDR2 is YYNGEE. CDR3 region: CASSVGGRDRGEKLFF. The CDR3 DNA reads TGTGCCAGCAGCGTAGGGGGACGGGACAGGGGAGAAAAACTGTTTTTT.

This chain uses TRBV7-2 with TRBJ2-7, with D tentatively TRBD1 (6 bases). V lost 0 bases and J lost 6, with 12 bases in between. CDR3 length: 14 residues. Germline V lookup: CDR1 SGHTA, CDR2 FQGNSA. The CDR3 DNA is TGTGCCAGCAGCTTAGCTGCAGGGGTGGGCGAGCAGTACTTC. Translation gives CASSLAAGVGEQYF.

V gene TRBV11-2 combines with J gene TRBJ2-5; 7 bases line up with TRBD2. The CDR3 loop spans 16 amino acids. Germline CDR1 and CDR2: SGHAT and FQNNGV. V was clipped by 2 bases and J by 3 bases; unmatched bases: 9. CDR3 loop: CASSLRSASGEETQYF. The CDR3 DNA is TGTGCCAGCAGCTTAAGGTCTGCGAGCGGGGAAGAGACCCAGTACTTC.

The chain employs TRBV30 and TRBJ1-6, with 11 positions matching TRBD1. The CDR3 length is 16 residues. Germline V lookup: CDR1 GTSNPN, CDR2 SVGIG (reference sequence). The trim removed 2 bases at V and 10 bases at J, leaving 10 bases unmatched. This CDR3 is CAWSSGTGGRRSPLHF. DNA for the CDR3: TGTGCCTGGAGTTCCGGGACAGGGGGACGGCGGTCACCCCTCCACTTT.

This clone was seen just once. V gene TRBV6-4 combines with J gene TRBJ2-1, with 8 bases matching TRBD2. Germline CDR1 MRHNA, CDR2 SNTAGT. J gave up 3 bases and V 7 bases, and 5 bases lay outside the gene matches. The CDR3 contains 14 residues. CDR3: CASKAGEGYNEQFF. In DNA form, the CDR3 reads TGTGCCAGCAAAGCGGGAGAAGGCTACAATGAGCAGTTCTTC.

The CDR3 coding sequence is TGCGCCAGCAGTCCAGTTGTTGTTCCGAGGGGGGAACGAAACACCATATATTTT. Residues: CASSPVVVPRGERNTIYF. The chain has TRBV4-1 and TRBJ1-3; maybe TRBD1 (6 bases). CDR3 length equals 18 residues. Trimming took 6 bases from V and 5 from J, leaving 26 bases between them. Germline values: CDR1 MGHRA, CDR2 YSYEKL.

This chain links TRBV7-9 with TRBJ2-3, with D perhaps TRBD1 or TRBD2 (5 bases each). In germline, CDR1 is SEHNR, CDR2 FQNEAQ (reference sequence). CDR3 length: 17 residues. V was trimmed by 4 bases and J by 1 base, leaving 18 bases between them. CDR3 sequence (DNA): TGTGCCAGCAGCTCCTCCGGGACCCCGAGGGGCACAGATACGCAGTATTTT. It codes for CASSSSGTPRGTDTQYF.

The rearrangement links TRBV4-1 to TRBJ1-5, with 7 bases identical to TRBD1. From germline, CDR1 is MGHRA and CDR2 YSYEKL. V lost 0 bases and J lost 5; bases outside the gene matches: 10. This CDR3 contains 17 residues. The CDR3, as DNA: TGCGCCAGCAGCCAAGAGGTGTACGGGACAGAGTATCAGCCCCAGCATTTT. As protein: CASSQEVYGTEYQPQHF.

The chain couples TRBV5-1 to TRBJ1-1, with D unresolved. V lost 0 bases to trimming and J lost 1 base, with 16 bases between them. The CDR3 runs 17 residues. Germline V gene data show CDR1 as SGHRS and CDR2 as YFSETQ. CDR3 DNA: TGCGCCAGCAGCTTGGGATTTCGGAGCGGAGGGAACACTGAAGCTTTCTTT. Protein product: CASSLGFRSGGNTEAFF. Together with reference TRBV5-1 and TRBJ1-1, the CDR3 gives the full variable domain: KAGVTQTPRYLIKTRGQQVTLSCSPISGHRSVSWYQQTPGQGLQFLFEYFSETQRNKGNFPGRFSGRQFSNSRSEMNVSTLELGDSALYLCASSLGFRSGGNTEAFFGQGTRLTVV.